A single TCR beta chain is shown here with its context. The sample is drawn from a study of blood T cell repertoires in COVID-19. Study background: COVID-19 samples collected from the United States, Italy and Spain covered acute and convalescent phases. T cells, B-cell-depleted T cells, or PBMCs supplied cDNA or gDNA.

Germline assignment: CDR1 SEHNR and CDR2 FQNEAQ (reference sequence). Trimming cost V 6 bases and J 1 base, with 9 bases left between them. The CDR3 contains 13 residues. Per the study methods: Estimation of nucleated cell counts was performed using reference gene primer amplification. Measured with immunoSEQ multiplex PCR; TCRdb has only the in-frame clones, and not every one. The V and J calls and clone size come from that table; D and trimming were worked out from the DNA. The top ten clones hold about 5% of a sample with some 70,000 clones, about four fifths of them seen once. The chain couples TRBV7-9 to TRBJ1-1; a possible D gene is TRBD1 (5 bases). The sequenced material came from peripheral blood. The TCR comes from a woman in her sixties with acute or convalescent COVID-19. The CDR3 here is CASSLRGNTEAFF. The CDR3 nucleotides are TGTGCCAGCAGTCTAAGGGGGAACACTGAAGCTTTCTTT.